The clone carrying this T cell receptor (beta chain) was recorded only once. TCRdb's copy holds only in-frame clones and misses some; the assay was immunoSEQ multiplex PCR. The top ten clones hold 4% to 5% of a sample with about 120,000 clones, around 90% of them seen once. The CDR3 runs to 15 residues. V dropped 4 bases and J dropped 7; count of bases not matched to a gene: 10. The germline CDR1 and CDR2 sequences are SGHDT and YYEEEE. This record comes from a study of T cell responses to AZD1222 COVID-19 vaccine. The clonotype was recovered from an adult who received the MenACWY meningococcal vaccine as a control. Here the sequenced sample was peripheral blood, taken 28 days after the second dose of the MenACWY control vaccine. This chain links TRBV5-6 with TRBJ1-4, with 7 bases fitting TRBD1. The CDR3: CASSPQSNRGEKLFF. The CDR3 DNA follows: TGTGCCAGCAGCCCCCAATCTAACAGGGGTGAAAAACTGTTTTTT.